This TCR beta chain was identified in a study of cytomegalovirus exposure and HLA in healthy donors. 60 Vbeta and 13 Jbeta primers were used in PCR. Sequenced by immunoSEQ multiplex PCR; TCRdb stores in-frame clones only, minus some. Of around 91,000 clones in the sample, roughly 86% were seen once. Sampled while nominally healthy, donors likely had unrecorded immune exposures. Study findings and constraints: Analyzed later, association rates of TCRs varied across HLA loci, with DRB1 most and HLA-C fewest.

Regarding this clone: What it binds is unknown.

The ends were cut back, 1 base at V and 7 bases at J, with 23 bases in the middle. There are 18 residues in the CDR3. CDR1 and CDR2 from the germline V gene are MNHNS and SASEGT. The sample consisted of PBMCs. The sequence was obtained from a young man in good health and CMV-seropositive. This chain links TRBV6-1 with TRBJ2-1; D is unclear. The CDR3 nucleotides are TGTGCCAGCAGTGAAGACGTATTATGGCACGGCGGAAGGAATGAGCAGTTCTTC. Its protein product is CASSEDVLWHGGRNEQFF.